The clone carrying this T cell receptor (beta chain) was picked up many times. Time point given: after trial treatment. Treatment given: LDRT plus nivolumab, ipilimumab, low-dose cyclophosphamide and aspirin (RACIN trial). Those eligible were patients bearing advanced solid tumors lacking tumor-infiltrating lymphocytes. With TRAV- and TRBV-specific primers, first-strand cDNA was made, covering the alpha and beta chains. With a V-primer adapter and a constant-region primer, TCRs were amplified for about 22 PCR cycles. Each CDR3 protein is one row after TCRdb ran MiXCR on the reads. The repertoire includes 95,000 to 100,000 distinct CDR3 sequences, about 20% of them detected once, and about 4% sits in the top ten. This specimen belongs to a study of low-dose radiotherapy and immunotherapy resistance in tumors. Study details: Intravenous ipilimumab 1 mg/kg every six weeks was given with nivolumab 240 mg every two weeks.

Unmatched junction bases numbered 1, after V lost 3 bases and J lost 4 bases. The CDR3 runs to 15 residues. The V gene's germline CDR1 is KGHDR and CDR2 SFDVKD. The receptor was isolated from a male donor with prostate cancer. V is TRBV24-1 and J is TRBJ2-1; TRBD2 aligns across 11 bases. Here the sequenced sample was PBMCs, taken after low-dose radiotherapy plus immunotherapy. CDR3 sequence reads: CATSDVAGGYNEQFF. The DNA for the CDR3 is TGTGCCACCAGTGATGTAGCGGGGGGGTACAATGAGCAGTTCTTC.